This is a list of T cell receptor beta chains from one sample in a study of CD8 T cells in ankylosing spondylitis. MiXCR, applied by TCRdb to the 5' RACE reads, yields one record per CDR3 protein. This sample carries about 52,000 distinct CDR3 sequences, approximately 7% of them seen once, and the ten largest clones take around 8.5%. The sequenced sample was blood, either unsorted or a sorted T cell fraction (not recorded which). Receptor source: a female donor with ankylosing spondylitis or in good health (not recorded which). Both conserved end residues are part of each CDR3. A D gene is named only where the DNA matches it firmly. Size is omitted from some rows. Given values are once, few, many or a class for expanded clones.

V gene	D gene	clone size	J gene	CDR3 protein	CDR3 DNA
TRBV18	.	many	TRBJ1-3	CASSPPRVSSGNTIYF	TGTGCCAGCTCACCACCTCGGGTTAGCTCTGGAAACACCATATATTTT
TRBV28	.	many	TRBJ2-3	CASSLDGSTDTQYF	TGTGCCAGCAGTTTGGACGGAAGCACAGATACGCAGTATTTT
TRBV2	TRBD1	many	TRBJ2-1	CASSEWGQGRNEQFF	TGTGCCAGCAGTGAGTGGGGACAGGGGCGGAATGAGCAGTTCTTC
TRBV28	.	many	TRBJ1-2	CASSDSVEINGYTF	TGTGCCAGCAGTGACTCGGTTGAGATTAATGGCTACACCTTC
TRBV5-1	.	many	TRBJ2-3	CASSLAYRGSTDTQYF	TGCGCCAGCAGCTTGGCATATCGGGGGAGCACAGATACGCAGTATTTT
TRBV4-1	TRBD2	.	TRBJ2-3	CASGGSRGTATIFTDTQYF	TGCGCCAGCGGGGGTTCGCGGGGGACCGCAACAATCTTCACAGATACGCAGTATTTT
TRBV6-2/TRBV6-3	.	many	TRBJ2-4	CASSYSSTAFTLVKNIQYF	TGTGCCAGCAGTTACTCGAGTACAGCCTTTACACTAGTCAAAAACATTCAGTACTTC
TRBV5-1	.	many	TRBJ2-1	CASSLLGGPSYNEQFF	TGCGCCAGCAGCTTGTTAGGGGGGCCCTCCTACAATGAGCAGTTCTTC
TRBV5-4	.	many	TRBJ1-4	CASSPGGVQSYEKLFF	TGTGCCAGCAGCCCCGGGGGAGTGCAGTCTTATGAAAAACTGTTTTTT
TRBV7-9	.	many	TRBJ1-1	CASSLDGLNTEAFF	TGTGCCAGCAGCTTAGACGGGTTGAACACTGAAGCTTTCTTT
TRBV7-9	.	.	TRBJ2-2	CASSTDRPTGELFF	TGTGCCAGCAGCACGGACAGACCGACCGGGGAGCTGTTTTTT
TRBV9	.	many	TRBJ2-1	CASSVAAAYNEQFF	TGTGCCAGCAGCGTAGCGGCGGCGTACAATGAGCAGTTCTTC
TRBV2	TRBD1	many	TRBJ1-5	CASSYDWTGGNQPQHF	TGTGCCAGCAGTTACGATTGGACAGGGGGCAATCAGCCCCAGCATTTT
TRBV20-1	TRBD1	many	TRBJ1-1	CSAHIGGPNTEAFF	TGCAGTGCTCATATAGGGGGCCCGAACACTGAAGCTTTCTTT
TRBV6-1	TRBD1	many	TRBJ2-2	CASSHRGFAGELFF	TGTGCCAGCAGCCACAGGGGCTTTGCCGGGGAGCTGTTTTTT
TRBV27	.	many	TRBJ2-1	CASSLNQGRGDDNEQFF	TGTGCCAGCAGTTTAAACCAGGGCAGGGGTGACGACAATGAGCAGTTCTTC
TRBV5-1	.	many	TRBJ1-2	CASSLDAGTDELGYTF	TGCGCCAGCAGCTTGGACGCGGGGACCGACGAACTGGGCTACACCTTC
TRBV29-1	.	many	TRBJ2-5	CSVVGLFGQETQYF	TGCAGCGTTGTTGGGCTCTTTGGGCAAGAGACCCAGTACTTC
TRBV4-2	.	few	TRBJ2-6	CASSQVSSANVLTF	TGTGCCAGCAGCCAAGTCTCAAGCGCCAACGTCCTGACTTTC
TRBV20-1	TRBD1	many	TRBJ1-5	CSASDRRQGHNQPQHF	TGCAGTGCTAGCGACAGGAGACAGGGTCACAATCAGCCCCAGCATTTT
TRBV5-6	.	.	TRBJ1-2	CASSDPRTLNYGYTF	TGTGCCAGCAGCGACCCACGGACGCTGAACTATGGCTACACCTTC
TRBV5-6	.	.	TRBJ2-1	CASSLRGADYNEQFF	TGTGCCAGCAGCTTGAGAGGGGCTGACTACAATGAGCAGTTCTTC
TRBV9	.	many	TRBJ1-5	CASSALAGLNQPQHF	TGTGCCAGCAGCGCCCTAGCCGGACTCAATCAGCCCCAGCATTTT
TRBV29-1	.	many	TRBJ2-5	CSVEINRAGETQYF	TGCAGCGTTGAGATCAACAGGGCTGGTGAGACCCAGTACTTC
TRBV5-6	TRBD1	many	TRBJ2-2	CASSFPRGHTGELFF	TGTGCCAGCAGCTTTCCCAGGGGGCACACCGGGGAGCTGTTTTTT
TRBV5-1	TRBD1	many	TRBJ1-2	CASSIQGGDGYTF	TGCGCCAGCAGCATCCAGGGGGGAGATGGCTACACCTTC
TRBV27	.	many	TRBJ1-1	CASSPPAAHISTHHTEAFF	TGTGCCAGCAGTCCTCCGGCAGCCCACATATCAACCCATCACACTGAAGCTTTCTTT
TRBV20-1	.	.	TRBJ1-1	CSASWRGSVGKWGFF	TGCAGTGCTAGCTGGCGGGGCAGCGTCGGGAAGTGGGGGTTCTTT
TRBV2	.	.	TRBJ1-5	CASSSQGQEPQHF	TGTGCCAGCAGTTCTCAGGGGCAGGAGCCCCAGCATTTT
TRBV7-2	.	few	TRBJ1-4	CASSLVAREKLFF	TGTGCCAGCAGCTTAGTGGCTCGTGAAAAACTGTTTTTT
TRBV4-3	.	many	TRBJ2-3	CASSQDQTSDTQYF	TGCGCCAGCAGCCAAGATCAGACGTCAGATACGCAGTATTTT
TRBV28	.	many	TRBJ1-2	CASKTGTRFDTF	TGTGCCAGCAAAACCGGGACACGGTTTGACACCTTC
TRBV6-6	.	many	TRBJ2-3	CASGPKTGSSTDTQYF	TGTGCCAGCGGCCCCAAGACGGGCAGCAGCACAGATACGCAGTATTTT
TRBV5-1	.	.	TRBJ2-3	CASSLGPSSTDTQYF	TGCGCCAGCAGCTTGGGGCCCTCCAGCACAGATACGCAGTATTTT
TRBV12-3/TRBV12-4	.	many	TRBJ1-1	CASMVRRGNTEAFF	TGTGCCAGCATGGTCCGCCGAGGGAACACTGAAGCTTTCTTT
TRBV19	.	many	TRBJ1-2	CASSMRNYGYTF	TGTGCCAGTAGTATGCGGAACTATGGCTACACCTTC
TRBV5-5	.	many	TRBJ1-1	CASSTGTQMVNTEAFF	TGTGCCAGCAGCACAGGGACTCAAATGGTGAACACTGAAGCTTTCTTT
TRBV5-1	.	many	TRBJ1-2	CASSVRSIYGYTF	TGCGCCAGCAGCGTCAGGTCCATCTATGGCTACACCTTC
TRBV25-1	.	many	TRBJ1-5	CASSGVQGEYSNQPQHF	TGTGCCAGCAGTGGTGTACAGGGTGAATATAGCAATCAGCCCCAGCATTTT
TRBV20-1	.	many	TRBJ1-3	CSAPDSLSGNTIYF	TGCAGTGCGCCTGACAGTTTATCTGGAAACACCATATATTTT
TRBV5-1	TRBD2	many	TRBJ2-1	CASSFVGDYIGEQFF	TGCGCCAGCAGCTTCGTGGGGGACTACATCGGTGAGCAGTTCTTC